Below, 22 T cell receptor beta chains from the same sample are listed, as sequenced in a study of Tregs in tolerant kidney transplant recipients. Produced via immunoSEQ multiplex PCR; TCRdb's table is partial and in-frame only. The sample has roughly 120,000 clones, about 90% seen once. The source material was CD4+ T cells from blood. These receptors originate from a human donor in good health.

The chain carries TRBV29-1 and TRBJ2-7; D is possibly TRBD1 or TRBD2 (5 bases each). Germline assignment: CDR1 SQVTM and CDR2 ANQGSEA. The CDR3 length is 13 residues. V was cut by 6 bases and J by 2 bases, with 14 bases left in between. CDR3 in DNA: TGCAGCGTGAGGGGACCGACGACCTACGAGCAGTACTTC. Translated, it gives CSVRGPTTYEQYF.

The J gene is TRBJ1-1, the V gene TRBV27; D is unresolved. Germline CDR1 MNHEY, CDR2 SMNVEV (reference sequence). Between the trimmed V and J ends, which lost 4 bases and 4 bases, there was a span of 7 bases. The CDR3 covers 12 residues. CDR3 sequence reads: CASSSGITEAFF. The CDR3, as DNA: TGTGCCAGCAGTTCCGGGATCACTGAAGCTTTCTTT.

The gene calls are TRBV5-1 and TRBJ2-6; 11 positions match TRBD1. This CDR3 is 19 amino acids long. J was trimmed by 0 bases and V by 4 bases; bases with no gene match: 9. CDR1 and CDR2 from the germline V gene are SGHRS and YFSETQ. This chain's CDR3 is CASSLRTGGPSSGANVLTF. DNA of the CDR3: TGCGCCAGCAGCCTACGGACAGGGGGCCCCAGCTCTGGGGCCAACGTCCTGACTTTC.

V usage is TRBV6-5 and J usage is TRBJ2-1, with D uncertain. The CDR3 runs 11 residues. The V gene's germline CDR1 is MNHEY and CDR2 SVGAGI. V was shortened by 2 bases and J by 8 bases, with 4 bases between the two germline ends. The CDR3: CASSYRDEQFF. The CDR3 region has the DNA TGTGCCAGCAGTTACAGGGATGAGCAGTTCTTC.

The chain is built from TRBV7-9 and TRBJ1-4; tentative D call: TRBD1 (5 bases). Germline V gene sequence: CDR1 SEHNR, CDR2 FQNEAQ (reference sequence). The CDR3 is made up of 16 amino acids. Trimming took off 4 bases at V and 3 bases at J, with 15 bases between the two ends. The CDR3 region has the DNA TGTGCCAGCAGCTCCGGATCGGGGGACCCTAATGAAAAACTGTTTTTT. It translates to CASSSGSGDPNEKLFF.

V is TRBV2 and J is TRBJ2-7, with D perhaps matching TRBD1 (6 bases). Germline-derived CDR1 and CDR2 are SNHLY and FYNNEI. CDR3 length equals 16 residues. V was pared by 8 bases and J by 0 bases, with 20 bases between. CDR3: CASDRFSRTDSYEQYF. In DNA, the CDR3 is TGTGCCAGCGATAGGTTCTCGAGGACAGACTCCTACGAGCAGTACTTC.

V and J are TRBV28 and TRBJ2-7; weak D call: TRBD2 (6 bases). The germline CDR1 and CDR2 sequences are MDHEN and SYDVKM. Trimming took off 1 base at V and 4 bases at J, with 11 bases between the two ends. The CDR3 loop spans 14 amino acids. The CDR3 DNA reads as TGTGCCAGCAGTTTATCTTCGGAGGGGTACGAGCAGTACTTC. Protein sequence: CASSLSSEGYEQYF.

This chain connects TRBV27 to TRBJ2-2, with D tentatively TRBD1 or TRBD2 (6 bases each). CDR1 is MNHEY and CDR2 is SMNVEV in the germline V gene (reference sequence). The length of the CDR3 is 17 residues. V lost 0 bases and J lost 6, with 17 bases in between. CDR3 region: CASSLSIRGRSPGELFF. DNA of the CDR3: TGTGCCAGCAGTTTATCGATCCGGGGGCGCAGTCCCGGGGAGCTGTTTTTT.

The J gene is TRBJ1-3, the V gene TRBV5-4, with D perhaps matching TRBD1 (6 bases). CDR1 is SGHNT, CDR2 YYREEE, per germline (reference sequence). The ends were cut back, 4 bases at V and 0 bases at J, with 14 bases in the middle. The CDR3 covers 16 residues. The CDR3 coding sequence is TGTGCCAGCAGCGGACAGCCGGGCCTCTCTGGAAACACCATATATTTT. This gives the protein CASSGQPGLSGNTIYF.

V is TRBV18 and J is TRBJ1-4, with 7 nucleotides matching TRBD1. J gave up 0 bases and V 6 bases, and 4 bases lay outside the gene matches. CDR3 length: 15 amino acids. CDR1 KGHSH and CDR2 LQKENI come from the germline V gene. DNA for the CDR3: TGTGCCAGCTCGTCCGACAGGGCAACTAATGAAAAACTGTTTTTT. Translated, it gives CASSSDRATNEKLFF.

The chain carries TRBV14 and TRBJ2-1; D gene ambiguous. The V gene's germline CDR1 is SGHDN and CDR2 FVKESK. The CDR3 covers 15 residues. V lost 1 base, J lost 0 bases, and 7 bases lay in between. The CDR3 nucleotides read TGTGCCAGCAGCCAAGGGCAGGTCTCCTACAATGAGCAGTTCTTC. Its protein product is CASSQGQVSYNEQFF.

CDR3 DNA: TGCGCCAGCAGCCAAGTAAGAGGACCCCCCTACGAGCAGTACTTC. Translated, it gives CASSQVRGPPYEQYF. The rearrangement joins TRBV4-1 to TRBJ2-7; D is unresolved. Looked up from germline, CDR1 is MGHRA and CDR2 is YSYEKL. This CDR3 contains 15 residues. V was clipped by 1 base and J by 2 bases, with 12 bases between them.

The chain links TRBV5-1 to TRBJ2-3, with TRBD2 identical over 9 bases. Germline V lookup: CDR1 SGHRS, CDR2 YFSETQ. The CDR3 is 16 residues long. V was clipped by 3 bases and J by 0 bases; unmatched bases: 5. CDR3 in DNA: TGCGCCAGCAGCTCCCTAGCGGGAATCAGCACAGATACGCAGTATTTT. Its protein product is CASSSLAGISTDTQYF.

The V call is TRBV2, the J call TRBJ2-3; a weak D match, TRBD1 (5 bases). From germline, CDR1 is SNHLY and CDR2 FYNNEI. Trimming pared 8 bases from V and 3 bases from J, leaving 18 bases between. The CDR3 has 15 amino acids. The CDR3 DNA reads TGTGCCAGCCGTAAAGAAGGGGCTCAGACAGATACGCAGTATTTT. Protein sequence: CASRKEGAQTDTQYF.

The chain recombines TRBV6-6 with TRBJ1-4; D remains ambiguous. CDR3 length equals 16 residues. Trimming removed 2 bases at V and 0 bases at J, with 10 bases between. The germline CDR1 and CDR2 sequences are MNHNY and SVGAGI (reference sequence). CDR3 in amino acids: CASSYGTGATNEKLFF. The CDR3 DNA reads as TGTGCCAGCAGTTACGGAACTGGAGCAACTAATGAAAAACTGTTTTTT.

The rearrangement links TRBV6-1 to TRBJ2-7; D not resolved. Germline CDR1 MNHNS, CDR2 SASEGT. The CDR3 loop spans 13 amino acids. V lost 10 bases to trimming and J lost 2 bases, with 15 bases between them. The CDR3 bases are TGTGCCACCTCGAGGCGGACCACCTACGAGCAGTACTTC. This codes for CATSRRTTYEQYF.

This chain uses TRBV7-9 with TRBJ1-2, with a tentative D call TRBD1 (5 bases). Trimming shortened V by 5 bases and J by 2 bases, and 12 bases separated the two germline ends. Germline lookup yields CDR1 SEHNR and CDR2 FQNEAQ (reference sequence). This CDR3 comprises 14 residues. CDR3 residues: CASSQGRGNYGYTF. DNA of the CDR3: TGTGCCAGCAGCCAGGGACGGGGGAACTATGGCTACACCTTC.

This clone was counted a single time. The chain recombines TRBV5-1 with TRBJ1-2; D is ambiguous. V was cut by 0 bases and J by 8 bases, with 17 bases left in between. Germline CDR1 SGHRS, CDR2 YFSETQ. The CDR3 spans 15 residues. The CDR3 protein is CASSLDEGRLAGYTF. The CDR3 nucleotides are TGCGCCAGCAGCTTGGATGAGGGCCGTCTGGCGGGCTACACCTTC.

This clone was seen only a few times. V gene TRBV19 combines with J gene TRBJ1-4, with D perhaps matching TRBD1 (5 bases). Germline V gene data show CDR1 as LNHDA and CDR2 as SQIVND (reference sequence). Trimming left V 9 bases short and J 3 bases short, with 14 bases between. CDR3 length: 14 amino acids. The CDR3 DNA reads as TGTGCCAGCCGGGGGATGGGTGCTAATGAAAAACTGTTTTTT. Translated: CASRGMGANEKLFF.

This chain uses TRBV5-1 with TRBJ2-7; 13 nucleotides line up with TRBD2. Germline V lookup: CDR1 SGHRS, CDR2 YFSETQ. The CDR3 is made up of 17 amino acids. The junction had 11 bases not matched to a gene; V was cut back by 6 bases and J by 2 bases. In nucleotides, the CDR3 is TGCGCCAGCAAAAGACTTGGGACTAGCGGGGACCCCTACGAGCAGTACTTC. Residues: CASKRLGTSGDPYEQYF.

V is TRBV9 and J is TRBJ1-6, with D hard to call. V lost 0 bases to trimming and J lost 8 bases, with 9 bases between them. Germline assignment: CDR1 SGDLS and CDR2 YYNGEE. The CDR3 is made up of 14 amino acids. CDR3 region: CASSVATAHSPLHF. The CDR3 DNA reads TGTGCCAGCAGCGTAGCTACGGCTCATTCACCCCTCCACTTT.

The chain employs TRBV19 and TRBJ1-1; a possible D gene is TRBD1 (5 bases). The V and J ends lost 5 bases and 4 bases respectively, with 11 bases between them. The CDR3 runs 13 residues. Germline CDR1 LNHDA, CDR2 SQIVND (reference sequence). In nucleotides, the CDR3 is TGTGCCAGTAGTCTGAACGGGGCCACTGAAGCTTTCTTT. This encodes CASSLNGATEAFF.